This T cell receptor (beta chain) appears in the sequencing data of a study of tumor-infiltrating lymphocytes in primary liver carcinoma. Study-wide background: Primary liver carcinoma in the patients was surgically resected. Findings of the study overall: In the absence of sorting, bulk samples left CD4+ and CD8+ repertoires uncompared. Relative to tumor region pairs, the tumor-adjacent and tumor-blood pairs showed overlap that was lower. Blood had a significantly lower top-250-clone fraction than tumors did (p = 0.039).

Remarks on this clonotype: No antigen is known for it. The junction departs from germline at one end; a sequencing error may be responsible.

In addition to blood RNA drawn from unsorted whole blood, germline DNA was extracted. A primer matching the constant region was used to make TCR beta cDNA from 500 to 600 ng of total RNA. A slightly modified ARM-PCR protocol with three nested multiplex PCR rounds produced these TCR beta libraries. One entry per CDR3 protein results from TCRdb running MiXCR on the multiplex PCR reads. The profile shows approximately 310,000 distinct CDR3 sequences, around three fifths of them singletons. The TCR originated in a man between 40 and 49 years old with primary liver carcinoma and hepatitis B virus infection. The sequencing input was peripheral blood.

CDR3: CASIQQYRLAGLSEQFF. The CDR3 DNA reads as TGTGCCAGCATCCAACAGTATAGGCTAGCGGGTCTTTCTGAGCAGTTCTTC. V gene TRBV14 combines with J gene TRBJ2-1, with 8 positions matching TRBD2. Germline CDR1 reads SGHDN; CDR2 reads FVKESK. The CDR3 covers 17 residues.